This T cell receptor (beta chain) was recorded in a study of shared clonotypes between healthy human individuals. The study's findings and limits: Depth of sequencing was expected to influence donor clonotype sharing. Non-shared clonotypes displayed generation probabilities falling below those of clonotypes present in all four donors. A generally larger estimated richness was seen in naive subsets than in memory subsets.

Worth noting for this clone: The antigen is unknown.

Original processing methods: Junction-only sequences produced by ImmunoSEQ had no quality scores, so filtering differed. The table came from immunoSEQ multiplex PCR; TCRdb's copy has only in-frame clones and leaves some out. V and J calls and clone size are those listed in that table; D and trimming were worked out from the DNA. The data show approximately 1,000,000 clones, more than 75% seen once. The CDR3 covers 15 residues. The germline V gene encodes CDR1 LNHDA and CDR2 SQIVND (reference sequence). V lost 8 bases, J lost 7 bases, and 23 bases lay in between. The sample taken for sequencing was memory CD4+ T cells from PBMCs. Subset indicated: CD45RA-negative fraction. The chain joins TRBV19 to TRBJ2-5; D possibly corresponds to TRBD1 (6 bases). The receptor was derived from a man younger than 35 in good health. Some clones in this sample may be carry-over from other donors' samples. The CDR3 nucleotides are TGTGCCAGTTCCCGGGACACCGCCGGGGTTGGGACCCAGTACTTC. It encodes CASSRDTAGVGTQYF.